Listed here are 7 T cell receptor beta chains from one sample, sequenced in a study of breast tumors, draining lymph nodes, adjacent tissues. TCRdb reprocessed the multiplex PCR reads with MiXCR, giving one entry per CDR3 protein. The top ten clones hold more than 4% of a sample with 200,000 or so distinct CDR3 sequences, roughly 31% of them seen once. Breast cancer patients provided tissue from their axillary draining lymph nodes. Sequencing input: axillary lymph node tissue. All receptors come from a female donor with breast cancer. Some clones in this sample may be carry-over from other donors' samples.

This clonotype has just a few counts. The V and J genes are TRBV6-5 and TRBJ2-6, with 13 bases that match TRBD2. This CDR3 region has 18 residues. Germline values: CDR1 MNHEY, CDR2 SVGAGI. Germline trimming cut 6 bases from V and 1 base from J; bases unmatched to any gene: 6. CDR3 bases: TGTGCCAGCAGACAACTAGCGGGGGGGATTTCTGGGGCCAACGTCCTGACTTTC. Encoded protein: CASRQLAGGISGANVLTF.

This clonotype has at least ten counts. The chain links TRBV20-1 to TRBJ1-5; no reliable D call. The CDR3 covers 10 residues. Trimming left V 1 base short and J 7 bases short, with 2 bases between. Germline loops: CDR1 DFQATT, CDR2 SNEGSKA (reference sequence). DNA of the CDR3: TGCAGTGCTAGAGTCCAGCCCCAGCATTTT. It specifies CSARVQPQHF.

This clonotype was observed many times. V gene TRBV10-3 combines with J gene TRBJ2-7; D possibly corresponds to TRBD1 (6 bases). CDR3 size: 11 residues. Trimming cost V 8 bases and J 5 bases, with 10 bases left between them. Germline V CDR1 and CDR2: ENHRY, SYGVKD. Here the CDR3 reads CAIGGVDEQYF. The CDR3 DNA is TGTGCCATCGGGGGCGTGGACGAGCAGTACTTC.

This clonotype was recorded at least ten times. At one end the junction does not follow the germline gene, possibly because of a read error. The genes are TRBV5-1 and TRBJ2-1, with 8 bases lining up with TRBD2. CDR3 length: 15 amino acids. Germline V gene sequence: CDR1 SGHRS, CDR2 YFSETQ. In DNA form, the CDR3 reads TGTGCCAGCAGCTTAAGCGGGAGCTCCTACAATGAGCAGTTCTTC. It translates to CASSLSGSSYNEQFF.

Ten or more counts support this clonotype. The rearrangement links TRBV18 to TRBJ2-2, with 11 bases identical to TRBD2. This CDR3 is 16 amino acids long. Germline CDR1 reads KGHSH; CDR2 reads LQKENI. V trimming: 1 base; J trimming: 7 bases; junction bases outside the gene matches: 5. The CDR3: CASSPQTSGTIGELFF. DNA of the CDR3: TGTGCCAGCTCACCACAGACTAGCGGGACGATCGGGGAGCTGTTTTTT.

The sample holds a few counts of this clonotype. V usage is TRBV10-1 and J usage is TRBJ2-1; possible D gene TRBD1, 6 bases. The CDR3 spans 12 residues. V shed 3 bases and J shed 12 bases, with 12 bases lying between them. Per germline, CDR1 WNHNN and CDR2 SYGVQD (reference sequence). In DNA, the CDR3 is TGCGCCAGCAGTGATCACAGGGCAGGGCAGTTCTTC. Amino acid sequence: CASSDHRAGQFF.

This clonotype has more than one count but fewer than ten. This chain connects TRBV30 to TRBJ2-3; D is perhaps TRBD2 (7 bases). The CDR3 is made up of 16 amino acids. V was clipped by 0 bases and J by 6 bases, with 19 bases between them. Germline V gene data show CDR1 as GTSNPN and CDR2 as SVGIG (reference sequence). CDR3 amino acids: CAWSVGEGGRDDTQYF. The CDR3 DNA is TGTGCCTGGAGTGTAGGGGAGGGGGGTCGGGATGATACGCAGTATTTT.